The rows below give T cell receptor beta chains drawn from one sample of a study of OX40 agonist ivuxolimab in advanced cancers. Using immunoSEQ multiplex PCR, the repertoire was profiled, and TCRdb retains in-frame clones only, with some absent. The table lists over 3,000 clones, approximately 80% of them singletons. This specimen was CD4+ or CD8+ T cells sorted from blood, taken in a trial of the OX40 agonist ivuxolimab. The receptors derive from an adult with an advanced solid tumor such as melanoma, head and neck, liver or kidney cancer. Both conserved end residues are part of each CDR3. The D gene is left open where the match is weak. Rows may omit the clone size; those that give it use once, few, many or a size class.

J gene | clone size | D gene | V gene | CDR3 protein | CDR3 DNA
TRBJ2-1 | NA | NA | TRBV28 | CASRRRESSREQFF | TGTGCCAGCAGAAGGCGGGAAAGCTCAAGGGAGCAGTTCTTC
TRBJ1-1 | NA | NA | TRBV1 | CTSSQEQGWARNTEAFF | TGCACCAGCAGCCAAGAACAGGGATGGGCCAGAAACACTGAAGCTTTCTTT
TRBJ2-7 | NA | NA | TRBV28 | CASSFLRLDPYEQYF | TGTGCCAGCAGTTTTCTCCGACTAGATCCCTACGAGCAGTACTTC
TRBJ1-2 | NA | NA | TRBV2 | CASRGGLDGYTF | TGTGCCAGCAGGGGCGGATTGGATGGCTACACCTTC
TRBJ2-7 | once | NA | TRBV9 | CASSKGGTPSYEQYF | TGTGCCAGCAGCAAAGGGGGGACTCCCTCCTACGAGCAGTACTTC
TRBJ1-1 | NA | NA | TRBV5-6 | CASSFSPGSTEAFF | TGTGCCAGCAGCTTTTCTCCGGGGTCCACTGAAGCTTTCTTT
TRBJ2-1 | NA | TRBD2 | TRBV10-2 | CASRTGTSSNEQFF | TGCGCCAGCAGAACCGGGACTAGCTCGAATGAGCAGTTCTTC
TRBJ2-4 | once | NA | TRBV27 | CASSRNTVAKNIQYF | TGTGCCAGCAGCCGGAACACAGTAGCCAAAAACATTCAGTACTTC
TRBJ2-3 | NA | NA | TRBV11-1 | CASSLGGNTDTQYF | TGTGCCAGCAGCTTGGGAGGCAACACAGATACGCAGTATTTT
TRBJ1-1 | once | NA | TRBV7-6 | CASSLHENTEAFF | TGTGCCAGCAGCCTACATGAGAACACTGAAGCTTTCTTT
TRBJ2-2 | NA | NA | TRBV6-6 | CASSYVLANTGELFF | TGTGCCAGCAGTTACGTCCTAGCGAACACCGGGGAGCTGTTTTTT
TRBJ2-5 | NA | TRBD2 | TRBV9 | CASSVGTRAQAGETQYF | TGTGCCAGCAGCGTTGGGACTAGGGCCCAGGCTGGCGAGACCCAGTACTTC
TRBJ1-2 | NA | NA | TRBV7-3 | CASSLTANYGYTF | TGTGCCAGCAGCTTGACAGCAAACTATGGCTACACCTTC
TRBJ2-7 | NA | TRBD2 | TRBV5-1 | CASSEGTSSYEQYF | TGCGCCAGCAGCGAAGGGACTAGCAGCTACGAGCAGTACTTC
TRBJ2-3 | NA | NA | TRBV15 | CATSRAGLTDTQYF | TGTGCCACCAGCAGGGCAGGGCTAACAGATACGCAGTATTTT
TRBJ2-7 | NA | NA | TRBV30 | CAWSVSGPYEQYF | TGTGCCTGGAGTGTCTCCGGGCCCTACGAGCAGTACTTC
TRBJ1-2 | NA | NA | TRBV5-8 | CASSSVPPTREHGYTF | TGTGCCAGCAGCTCGGTGCCGCCGACCAGGGAACATGGCTACACCTTC
TRBJ2-7 | NA | NA | TRBV7-7 | CASSLTKGRGYEQYF | TGTGCTAGCAGCTTAACGAAGGGGCGCGGGTACGAGCAGTACTTC
TRBJ2-5 | NA | NA | TRBV2 | CASSEEGGGQETQYF | TGTGCCAGCAGTGAAGAAGGGGGAGGGCAAGAGACCCAGTACTTC
TRBJ2-1 | few | NA | TRBV7-3 | CASSLSGNNEQFF | TGTGCCAGCAGCTTATCGGGGAACAATGAGCAGTTCTTC
TRBJ2-7 | NA | NA | TRBV4-3 | CASSLQNRDEQYF | TGCGCCAGCAGCCTTCAGAACCGGGACGAGCAGTACTTC
TRBJ1-1 | NA | NA | TRBV5-1 | CASSLAGGYTEAFF | TGCGCCAGCAGCTTGGCGGGGGGATACACTGAAGCTTTCTTT
TRBJ2-7 | NA | TRBD2 | TRBV6-9 | CASSPPGGYEQYF | TGTGCCAGCAGTCCCCCCGGGGGGTACGAGCAGTACTTC
TRBJ2-2 | few | TRBD1 | TRBV4-1 | CASSQETGGDTGELFF | TGCGCCAGCAGCCAAGAAACAGGGGGCGACACCGGGGAGCTGTTTTTT
TRBJ2-4 | NA | TRBD2 | TRBV30 | CAWSVLAGNIQYF | TGTGCCTGGAGTGTACTAGCGGGGAACATTCAGTACTTC
TRBJ2-7 | NA | NA | TRBV2 | CASSGPQAYEQYF | TGTGCCAGCAGTGGCCCGCAAGCTTACGAGCAGTACTTC
TRBJ2-1 | NA | TRBD2 | TRBV2 | CASGLASGRGYEQFF | TGTGCCAGCGGCCTGGCTAGCGGGAGGGGCTATGAGCAGTTCTTC